This T cell receptor beta chain emerged from a study of OX40 agonist ivuxolimab in advanced cancers. Study as a whole: Patients were treated with intravenous ivuxolimab, dosed at 0.01 to 10 mg/kg and infused every 2 weeks.

Autoimmune disease history or systemic immunosuppression was exclusionary. Blood samples were obtained at baseline, cycle 4 day 1, and cycle 7 day 1. The J segment lost 2 bases and the V segment lost 5 bases, leaving 9 bases of the junction unmatched. Germline V lookup: CDR1 SGHAT, CDR2 FQNNGV. CDR3 length equals 16 residues. The protocol was immunoSEQ multiplex PCR, while the TCRdb copy is restricted to in-frame clones and leaves out a portion. Here the sample spans around 130,000 clones, around 93% being singletons. Study-wide results and limits: Low normalized T-cell clonal expansion was additionally recorded for some nonresponders.

Remarks on this clone: What it binds is not known.

The receptor was isolated from an adult with an advanced solid tumor such as melanoma, head and neck, liver or kidney cancer. The sequenced sample was CD4+ or CD8+ T cells sorted from blood, obtained in a trial of the OX40 agonist ivuxolimab. V is TRBV11-2 and J is TRBJ2-5; 9 bases are shared with TRBD1. CDR3 residues: CASSRLTGGPQETQYF. CDR3 bases: TGTGCCAGCAGCAGATTGACAGGGGGTCCTCAAGAGACCCAGTACTTC.